This entry lists 27 T cell receptor beta chains sequenced from one sample in a study of cytomegalovirus exposure and HLA in healthy donors. 60 Vbeta and 13 Jbeta primers were used in PCR. Generated by immunoSEQ multiplex PCR, the TCRdb table keeps only in-frame clones and is missing some. The table shows 150,000 to 200,000 clones, with approximately 77% occurring only once. The sequenced sample consisted of PBMCs. The receptors were sampled from a male donor in good health and CMV-seropositive.

This rearrangement joins TRBV28 to TRBJ2-2, with 7 bases aligning to TRBD1. This CDR3 contains 15 residues. V was pared by 6 bases and J by 10 bases, with 14 bases of the junction left unmatched. CDR1 is MDHEN, CDR2 SYDVKM, per germline. The CDR3 coding sequence is TGTGCCAGCAGCCGAACCACGAACAGGGGAGCGGAGCTGTTTTTT. Translating it yields CASSRTTNRGAELFF.

The chain links TRBV19 to TRBJ2-7; no firm D call. The CDR3 is 13 amino acids. V lost 6 bases to trimming and J lost 3 bases, with 12 bases between them. CDR1 and CDR2 from the germline V gene are LNHDA and SQIVND (reference sequence). The CDR3 DNA sequence: TGTGCCAGTAGCCTACAGTTAAACTACGAGCAGTACTTC. It translates to CASSLQLNYEQYF.

The chain combines TRBV19 with TRBJ1-1, with D perhaps TRBD1 (5 bases). V shed 4 bases and J shed 7 bases, with 25 bases lying between them. The CDR3 spans 17 residues. The germline V gene encodes CDR1 LNHDA and CDR2 SQIVND (reference sequence). CDR3 nucleotide sequence: TGTGCCAGTAGTAAATACCCCCGGGACCGACGGGGGGGTGAAGCTTTCTTT. It is translated as CASSKYPRDRRGGEAFF.

This chain connects TRBV5-1 to TRBJ1-1, with D possibly TRBD1 on 5 matching bases. The CDR3 is 15 residues long. Germline assignment: CDR1 SGHRS and CDR2 YFSETQ. The V gene lost 0 bases and the J gene lost 1 base, with 10 bases spanning the gap. The CDR3 region has the DNA TGCGCCAGCAGCTTGGGGCCCCAGGGGAACACTGAAGCTTTCTTT. Its protein is CASSLGPQGNTEAFF.

The chain combines TRBV18 with TRBJ1-1; D might be TRBD1 (6 bases). CDR1 KGHSH and CDR2 LQKENI come from the germline V gene. CDR3 length: 16 amino acids. V was pared by 5 bases and J by 2 bases, with 18 bases between. The CDR3 loop reads CASSSAWQGSNTEAFF. In DNA form, the CDR3 reads TGTGCCAGCTCATCGGCGTGGCAGGGGTCCAACACTGAAGCTTTCTTT.

The gene calls are TRBV7-9 and TRBJ2-3, with D maybe TRBD2 (6 bases). The germline gives CDR1 SEHNR, CDR2 FQNEAQ (reference sequence). The CDR3 is 15 residues long. V was pared by 5 bases and J by 0 bases, with 12 bases between. As DNA, the CDR3 is TGTGCCAGCAGCCCCGACGGGGGAAGCACAGATACGCAGTATTTT. Translating it yields CASSPDGGSTDTQYF.

This clone came up a few times. J is TRBJ1-3 and V is TRBV6-5; 10 positions agree with TRBD1. In germline, CDR1 is MNHEY, CDR2 SVGAGI. CDR3 length: 15 amino acids. V was pared by 5 bases and J by 4 bases, with 5 bases of the junction left unmatched. CDR3 region: CASSPKTGGGNTIYF. The CDR3, as DNA: TGTGCCAGCAGTCCGAAGACAGGGGGCGGAAACACCATATATTTT.

The rearrangement joins TRBV7-9 to TRBJ1-3; D is possibly TRBD1 (6 bases). CDR1 is SEHNR, CDR2 FQNEAQ, per germline (reference sequence). With 8 bases removed from V and 2 bases from J, the gap between germline ends came to 16 bases. CDR3 length: 15 amino acids. The CDR3 DNA reads TGTGCCAGCTCAGATTACAGGGTTGCTGGAAACACCATATATTTT. It encodes CASSDYRVAGNTIYF.

The chain couples TRBV5-6 to TRBJ2-1; 8 positions agree with TRBD1. Trimming took 1 base from V and 1 from J; bases not matched to a gene: 1. Looked up from germline, CDR1 is SGHDT and CDR2 is YYEEEE. The CDR3 has 15 amino acids. The CDR3 spells CASSLRDRSYNEQFF. Written as DNA, the CDR3 is TGTGCCAGCAGCTTGCGGGACAGGTCCTACAATGAGCAGTTCTTC. The complete variable domain, with remaining parts taken from reference TRBV5-6 and TRBJ2-1, reads DAGVTQSPTHLIKTRGQQVTLRCSPKSGHDTVSWYQQALGQGPQFIFQYYEEEERQRGNFPDRFSGHQFPNYSSELNVNALLLGDSALYLCASSLRDRSYNEQFFGPGTRLTVL.

The sample holds a few counts of this clone. The J gene is TRBJ1-1, the V gene TRBV5-1; 7 nucleotides align to TRBD1. Germline CDR1 is SGHRS and CDR2 is YFSETQ. The V gene end was trimmed by 3 bases and the J gene end by 1 base; junction bases not matched to a gene: 3. The CDR3 extends over 14 amino acids. The CDR3 sequence: CASSWGTANTEAFF. The CDR3 region has the DNA TGCGCCAGCAGCTGGGGGACAGCGAACACTGAAGCTTTCTTT.

The chain combines TRBV2 with TRBJ2-1; 10 nucleotides line up with TRBD2. The J segment lost 4 bases and the V segment lost 7 bases, leaving 4 bases of the junction unmatched. The CDR3 consists of 14 residues. Per the germline V gene, CDR1 is SNHLY and CDR2 is FYNNEI. CDR3 loop: CASKLAGGYNEQFF. CDR3 coding DNA: TGTGCCAGCAAGTTAGCGGGGGGATACAATGAGCAGTTCTTC.

The chain employs TRBV18 and TRBJ1-3, with 9 bases fitting TRBD1. J was trimmed by 4 bases and V by 3 bases; bases with no gene match: 10. This CDR3 is built from 17 residues. Per the germline V gene, CDR1 is KGHSH and CDR2 is LQKENI. The CDR3 protein is CASSPVPGTGSGNTIYF. DNA of the CDR3: TGTGCCAGCTCACCCGTACCCGGGACAGGGTCCGGAAACACCATATATTTT.

The V call is TRBV4-3, the J call TRBJ2-7; possible D gene TRBD1, 5 bases. With 1 base removed from V and 0 bases from J, the gap between germline ends came to 10 bases. The germline gives CDR1 LGHNA, CDR2 YSLEER. The CDR3 contains 15 residues. In nucleotides, the CDR3 is TGCGCCAGCAGCCAAGCGGAACAGGTCTCCTACGAGCAGTACTTC. This gives the protein CASSQAEQVSYEQYF.

The chain is built from TRBV27 and TRBJ2-5, with 8 positions matching TRBD1. Germline loops: CDR1 MNHEY, CDR2 SMNVEV (reference sequence). V trimming: 6 bases; J trimming: 11 bases; junction bases outside the gene matches: 20. CDR3 length: 16 amino acids. CDR3 in DNA: TGTGCCAGCAGCCCAACCCCCCGGACAGGGTCGGGAGAGCAGTACTTC. This sequence encodes CASSPTPRTGSGEQYF.

This rearrangement joins TRBV19 to TRBJ2-1, with a tentative D call TRBD1 (6 bases). With 5 bases removed from V and 5 bases from J, the gap between germline ends came to 13 bases. Germline-derived CDR1 and CDR2 are LNHDA and SQIVND (reference sequence). The CDR3 extends over 14 amino acids. The CDR3 DNA reads as TGTGCCAGTAGTTTCACCGGGACAAACAATGAGCAGTTCTTC. Translation: CASSFTGTNNEQFF. Full variable domain (remainder filled in from reference TRBV19 and TRBJ2-1): DGGITQSPKYLFRKEGQNVTLSCEQNLNHDAMYWYRQDPGQGLRLIYYSQIVNDFQKGDIAEGYSVSREKKESFPLTVTSAQKNPTAFYLCASSFTGTNNEQFFGPGTRLTVL.

The CDR3 sequence is CASSFAGGAPSEQYF. The CDR3, as DNA: TGTGCCAGCAGCTTCGCGGGGGGAGCCCCATCCGAGCAGTACTTC. This chain uses TRBV7-8 with TRBJ2-7; TRBD2 matches at 8 bases. CDR3 length: 15 residues. The germline V gene has CDR1 SGHVS and CDR2 FQNEAQ. V dropped 3 bases and J dropped 6; count of bases not matched to a gene: 10.

This chain uses TRBV14 with TRBJ2-1; 7 bases line up with TRBD2. From germline, CDR1 is SGHDN and CDR2 FVKESK. V shed 2 bases and J 10 bases; nucleotides not matched to a gene: 17. The CDR3 length is 17 residues. CDR3 bases: TGTGCCAGCAGCCAAAGAGAACGGTCTAGCGGTGGGAGGGAGCAGTTCTTC. Its protein product is CASSQRERSSGGREQFF.

This clone was picked up one time. J is TRBJ2-7 and V is TRBV19; TRBD1 aligns across 10 bases. J lost 2 bases, V lost 0 bases, and 4 bases had no gene match. The CDR3 has 16 residues. Germline CDR1 and CDR2: LNHDA and SQIVND (reference sequence). CDR3 in DNA: TGTGCCAGTAGTATAGATAGCGGGACAGGGGCCTACGAGCAGTACTTC. This encodes CASSIDSGTGAYEQYF.

The chain employs TRBV18 and TRBJ1-1; 7 positions match TRBD1. Trimming took 5 bases from V and 0 from J; bases not matched to a gene: 12. Germline V gene sequence: CDR1 KGHSH, CDR2 LQKENI. The CDR3 runs to 17 residues. The CDR3 coding sequence is TGTGCCAGCTCATTTACAAGAGACAGGGCCATGAACACTGAAGCTTTCTTT. It is translated as CASSFTRDRAMNTEAFF.

The chain couples TRBV6-5 to TRBJ2-7, with 7 bases fitting TRBD1. Per the germline V gene, CDR1 is MNHEY and CDR2 is SVGAGI. V shed 4 bases and J 2 bases; nucleotides not matched to a gene: 8. There are 15 residues in the CDR3. The CDR3, as DNA: TGTGCCAGCAGTTCCAGGACAGGCTATCCCTACGAGCAGTACTTC. This codes for CASSSRTGYPYEQYF.

This chain uses TRBV4-3 with TRBJ1-5; 8 bases map to TRBD1. The CDR3 loop spans 15 amino acids. Trimming at V came to 4 bases and at J to 3 bases, leaving 5 bases not matched to a gene. Germline V CDR1 and CDR2: LGHNA, YSLEER. CDR3 coding DNA: TGCGCCAGCAGCCTATGGACAGGGACCAATCAGCCCCAGCATTTT. Encoded protein: CASSLWTGTNQPQHF.

This chain links TRBV29-1 with TRBJ1-2; TRBD1 matches at 10 bases. This CDR3 spans 12 amino acids. Unmatched junction bases numbered 5, after V lost 5 bases and J lost 8 bases. CDR1 and CDR2 (germline): SQVTM, ANQGSEA. CDR3 amino acids: CSVWDRGSGYTF. The DNA of the CDR3 is TGCAGCGTTTGGGACAGGGGTAGCGGCTACACCTTC.

This chain joins TRBV7-3 and TRBJ1-6; 10 positions agree with TRBD1. Germline-derived CDR1 and CDR2 are SGHTA and FQGTGA. This CDR3 comprises 15 residues. The junction had 3 bases not matched to a gene; V was cut back by 2 bases and J by 8 bases. The CDR3 sequence is CASSLLGQGHSPLHF. The CDR3, as DNA: TGTGCCAGCAGCTTATTGGGACAGGGGCATTCACCCCTCCACTTT. Full variable domain (rest looked up from reference TRBV7-3 and TRBJ1-6): GAGVSQTPSNKVTEKGKYVELRCDPISGHTALYWYRQSLGQGPEFLIYFQGTGAADDSGLPNDRFFAVRPEGSVSTLKIQRTERGDSAVYLCASSLLGQGHSPLHFGNGTRLTVT.

The rearrangement links TRBV5-6 to TRBJ2-1, with TRBD2 matching 11 bases. The CDR3 has 15 amino acids. Germline V gene lookup returns CDR1 SGHDT and CDR2 YYEEEE. V was pared by 3 bases and J by 7 bases, with 6 bases of the junction left unmatched. In DNA, the CDR3 is TGTGCCAGCAGCTCGGCCGCTAGCGGGGGGAATGAGCAGTTCTTC. It codes for CASSSAASGGNEQFF.

The chain recombines TRBV30 with TRBJ2-7; 10 nucleotides match TRBD2. The CDR3 loop spans 18 amino acids. Germline V lookup: CDR1 GTSNPN, CDR2 SVGIG (reference sequence). The J segment lost 0 bases and the V segment lost 0 bases, leaving 11 bases of the junction unmatched. The CDR3 region is CAWSVQAFSGGFSYEQYF. For the CDR3, the DNA is TGTGCCTGGAGTGTACAGGCCTTTAGCGGGGGGTTCTCCTACGAGCAGTACTTC.

V usage is TRBV10-3 and J usage is TRBJ1-5; 8 nucleotides line up with TRBD1. Germline lookup yields CDR1 ENHRY and CDR2 SYGVKD. The CDR3 is 15 residues long. With V trimmed by 6 bases and J by 0 bases, 4 bases remained unmatched. The CDR3 DNA follows: TGTGCCATCAGCGCCGGACAGGGTAGCAATCAGCCCCAGCATTTT. This encodes CAISAGQGSNQPQHF.

The rearrangement joins TRBV5-6 to TRBJ1-6; possibly TRBD1 for D (5 bases). Germline values: CDR1 SGHDT, CDR2 YYEEEE. This CDR3 is 14 amino acids long. V was clipped by 0 bases and J by 8 bases, with 9 bases between them. The DNA of the CDR3 is TGTGCCAGCAGCTTGGGGTCAGGGTATTCACCCCTCCACTTT. It is translated as CASSLGSGYSPLHF.